This paragraph reports one TCR beta chain. Which antigen it targets is not known. Nothing much larger sits one base from this clone, and base qualities are not available. The label giving this sample's time point can be read as: cells obtained before transplantation from donor or recipient. CD3+CD4+ and CD3+CD8+ populations were FACS-sorted from unstimulated pre-transplant donor and recipient cells taken from spleen or lymph nodes. The library was built by means of the immunoSEQ multiplex PCR assay. In most patients, genomic DNA was isolated using the Qiagen DNeasy Blood and Tissue Kit and sent frozen to Adaptive Biotechnologies for TCR sequencing. High-throughput TCR-beta CDR3 sequencing of genomic DNA from most patients was performed by Adaptive Biotechnologies. As for the authors' bioinformatics: TCR sequencing data were retrieved from Adaptive's ImmunoSEQ software for about 17 patients, whereas a few other patients were processed with MiXCR and VDJtools. To correct CD4 versus CD8 sorting errors, any sequence found in both subsets at a frequency ratio below 5:1 was removed. CDR3 nucleotide sequences shared between donor and recipient were removed because the origin of such sequences could not be assigned. To be classed as alloreactive, a clone needed at least 2-fold expansion over unstimulated cells and a minimum CFSE-low frequency of 0.002% (template counts) or 0.001% (read counts). Mappable clones were those detected in sequenced pre-transplant spleen, lymph node, or MLR CFSE-low populations of the donor or recipient. Cumulative frequency of alloreactive clones was calculated as a percentage of all sequences weighted by copy number. TCRdb obtained this table from immuneACCESS and retained in-frame rearrangements with V and J assigned. These tables miss some clones; where compared with another copy, unresolved V genes account for less than half of the shortfall, and the remainder is unexplained. V and J calls plus clone size are reproduced from that table; the DNA served to infer D and trimming. This sample comprises approximately 130,000 clones, more than 90% of them detected only once. The leading ten clones occupy around 0.16% of the sample.

Trimming leaves V shorter by 2 bases and J shorter by 6 bases, with the junction holding 7 bases beyond the gene matches. The CDR3 measures 16 amino acids from cysteine to phenylalanine. The only DNA kept is the CDR3, 48 bases in frame from the first base. The germline V gene encodes CDR1 SEHNR and CDR2 FQNEAQ (reference sequence). This sample was taken from a study of graft-versus-host responses after intestinal transplantation listed by TCRdb under 2021. As for the study more broadly: Multivisceral, liver-intestinal, or isolated intestinal transplants were received by the recipients. After intestinal transplantation, graft-versus-host and host-versus-graft alloreactive T cell clones were followed in the graft, circulation and bone marrow using bulk TCR-beta CDR3 sequencing. A peak of at least 4% donor T cells among recipient peripheral blood mononuclear cells was the definition used for donor T cell macrochimerism. Of the approximately 24 intestinal transplant recipients enrolled in the cohort, one of whom was a retransplant, a few patients without pretransplant specimens were excluded. To identify alloreactive clones, pre-transplant mixed lymphocyte reaction products were sequenced and then compared with unstimulated pre-transplant donor and recipient T cells. Rather than going through the commercial service, samples from a few later patients were sequenced in-house on an Illumina MiSeq and processed with MiXCR. Every recipient was given anti-thymocyte globulin induction, then maintenance tacrolimus and steroids for roughly 3 years. What the study reported, not specific to this receptor: Conclusions were limited by the relatively low number and heterogeneity of intestinal transplant patients. In patients with donor T cell macrochimerism, the allografts had high GvH to HvG T cell clonal ratios. Early after transplant, peak levels of circulating GvH clones were associated with declines in HvG clones. GvH clones turned up in recipient bone marrow, with some appearing earlier in ileal mucosa or blood, a pattern consistent with an intestinal mucosal origin.

The sequenced sample was unstimulated CD4+ T cells sorted from spleen or lymph node cells, obtained before intestinal transplant. The clonotype comes from a human donor who received an intestinal transplant. In this chain, TRBV7-9 is recombined with TRBJ1-4, with 9 bases matching TRBD1. The nucleotide sequence is given as TGTGCCAGCAGCTTAAAGGGGGACAGGGTAGATGAAAAACTGTTTTTT. This codes for CASSLKGDRVDEKLFF. The full variable domain, with segments outside the CDR3 supplied by the reference TRBV7-9 and TRBJ1-4 proteins, appears as DTGVSQNPRHKITKRGQNVTFRCDPISEHNRLYWYRQTLGQGPEFLTYFQNEAQLEKSRLLSDRFSAERPKGSFSTLEIQRTEQGDSAMYLCASSLKGDRVDEKLFFGSGTQLSVL.